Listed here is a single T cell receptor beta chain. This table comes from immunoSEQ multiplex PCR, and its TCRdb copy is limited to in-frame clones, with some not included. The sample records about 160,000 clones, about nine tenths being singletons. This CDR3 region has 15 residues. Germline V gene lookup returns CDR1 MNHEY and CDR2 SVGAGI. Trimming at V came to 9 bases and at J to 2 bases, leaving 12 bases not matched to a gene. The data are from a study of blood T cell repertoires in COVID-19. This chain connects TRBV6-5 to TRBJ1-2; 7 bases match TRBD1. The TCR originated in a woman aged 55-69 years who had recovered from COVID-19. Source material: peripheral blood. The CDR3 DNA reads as TGTGCCAGTACCATACAGGGGTTTTCCAACTATGGCTACACCTTC. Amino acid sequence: CASTIQGFSNYGYTF.